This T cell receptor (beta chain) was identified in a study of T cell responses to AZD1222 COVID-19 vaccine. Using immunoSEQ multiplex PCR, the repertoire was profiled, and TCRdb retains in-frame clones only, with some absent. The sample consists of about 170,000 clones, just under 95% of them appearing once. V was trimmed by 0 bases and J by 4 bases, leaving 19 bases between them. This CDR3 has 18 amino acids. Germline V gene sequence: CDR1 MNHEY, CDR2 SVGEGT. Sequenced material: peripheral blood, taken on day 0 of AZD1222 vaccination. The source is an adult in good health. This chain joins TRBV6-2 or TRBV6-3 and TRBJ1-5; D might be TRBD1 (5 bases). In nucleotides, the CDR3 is TGTGCCAGCAGTTACTCGAGGTCGGGGCCGCGAAGGAATCAGCCCCAGCATTTT. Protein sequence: CASSYSRSGPRRNQPQHF.